A selection of T cell receptor beta chains follows, all from one sample in a study of blood T cell repertoires in COVID-19. Clones were read by immunoSEQ multiplex PCR, and TCRdb kept only the in-frame ones, dropping some. The sample records approximately 200,000 clones, approximately 81% being singletons. Material: PBMCs or T cells enriched from blood (not recorded which). These receptors all stem from a man aged 35 to 55 who had recovered from COVID-19. The CDR3 runs from the conserved cysteine through the conserved F or W. The D gene is left open where the match is weak. Size is omitted from some rows. Given values are once, few, many or a class for expanded clones.

TRBD1	TRBJ2-7	TRBV2	-	CASSGGTGGKNEQYF	TGTGCCAGCAGTGGTGGGACAGGGGGAAAGAACGAGCAGTACTTC
TRBD2	TRBJ2-2	TRBV5-4	-	CASSWGTSGNTGELFF	TGTGCCAGCAGCTGGGGGACTAGCGGGAACACCGGGGAGCTGTTTTTT
TRBD1	TRBJ1-5	TRBV10-3	-	CAISGTGTAQPQHF	TGTGCCATCAGTGGGACCGGGACAGCTCAGCCCCAGCATTTT
TRBD1	TRBJ1-6	TRBV6-5	-	CASSYSIRGASSPLHF	TGTGCCAGCAGTTACTCGATCAGGGGGGCGAGTTCACCCCTCCACTTT
-	TRBJ1-5	TRBV19	-	CASSISQGRGPQHF	TGTGCCAGTAGTATAAGTCAAGGCCGGGGGCCCCAGCATTTT
TRBD2	TRBJ2-1	TRBV7-2	-	CASSSITTSGRGNEQFF	TGTGCCAGCAGCTCGATTACGACTAGCGGGAGAGGCAATGAGCAGTTCTTC
-	TRBJ2-7	TRBV15	few	CATSRDTGEGEQYF	TGTGCCACCAGCAGAGACACGGGAGAGGGAGAGCAGTACTTC
TRBD1	TRBJ2-7	TRBV6-2/TRBV6-3	many	CASSYGTDSYEQYF	TGTGCCAGCAGTTACGGGACAGACTCCTACGAGCAGTACTTC
TRBD1	TRBJ2-1	TRBV5-4	once	CASSWGQGFSNEQFF	TGTGCCAGCAGCTGGGGACAGGGGTTTAGCAATGAGCAGTTCTTC
TRBD1	TRBJ1-5	TRBV6-2/TRBV6-3	-	CASSYSKRQGRIHQPQHF	TGTGCCAGCAGTTACTCGAAGCGACAGGGCCGAATACATCAGCCCCAGCATTTT
TRBD2	TRBJ2-1	TRBV7-2	-	CASSYRGGQRGPGEQFF	TGTGCCAGCAGCTACCGGGGTGGGCAGCGGGGCCCCGGGGAGCAGTTCTTC
TRBD1	TRBJ1-1	TRBV7-8	-	CASSRGTGWASEAFF	TGTGCCAGCAGTCGAGGGACAGGGTGGGCGAGTGAAGCTTTCTTT
-	TRBJ2-5	TRBV15	-	CATSLDGSGETQYF	TGTGCCACCAGCCTTGATGGCAGCGGGGAGACCCAGTACTTC
TRBD1	TRBJ1-4	TRBV9	few	CASSQMTGGGEKLFF	TGTGCCAGCAGCCAGATGACAGGGGGCGGTGAAAAACTGTTTTTT
-	TRBJ1-1	TRBV5-8	-	CASSFRDRGNTEAFF	TGTGCCAGCAGCTTCCGAGATCGAGGGAACACTGAAGCTTTCTTT
TRBD2	TRBJ2-2	TRBV9	-	CASSLLAGGGNTGELFF	TGTGCCAGCAGCCTACTAGCGGGAGGAGGGAACACCGGGGAGCTGTTTTTT
-	TRBJ2-5	TRBV5-4	-	CASSRVVGETQYF	TGTGCCAGCAGCCGGGTCGTGGGAGAGACCCAGTACTTC
TRBD1	TRBJ1-2	TRBV13	-	CASSPPVSLGTGHYGYTF	TGTGCCAGCAGTCCTCCGGTCAGTCTGGGGACAGGCCACTATGGCTACACCTTC
-	TRBJ2-1	TRBV11-2	-	CASSLERPPTGEQFF	TGTGCCAGCAGCTTAGAACGCCCCCCCACTGGTGAGCAGTTCTTC
-	TRBJ1-6	TRBV19	-	CASSIFTAGGSPLHF	TGTGCCAGTAGTATATTTACAGCCGGGGGATCACCCCTCCACTTT
-	TRBJ1-2	TRBV6-5	once	CASSQRLNRKSGYTF	TGTGCCAGCAGTCAGCGGTTGAACAGAAAGTCTGGCTACACCTTC
TRBD1	TRBJ2-7	TRBV6-1	-	CASSGTGNPPSYEQYF	TGTGCCAGCAGTGGGACAGGGAATCCCCCTTCCTACGAGCAGTACTTC
-	TRBJ2-1	TRBV24-1	-	CATSGRREDSYNEQFF	TGTGCCACCAGTGGTAGGAGGGAGGATTCCTACAATGAGCAGTTCTTC
TRBD2	TRBJ2-7	TRBV29-1	-	CSAGTSGRPEQYF	TGCAGCGCCGGGACTAGCGGGAGACCCGAGCAGTACTTC
-	TRBJ1-1	TRBV5-1	-	CASSITRTGTEAFF	TGCGCCAGCAGCATCACTAGAACGGGGACTGAAGCTTTCTTT
-	TRBJ2-7	TRBV27	-	CASRGTARASYEQYF	TGTGCCAGCAGAGGAACCGCCAGGGCTTCCTACGAGCAGTACTTC
TRBD1	TRBJ1-2	TRBV19	-	CASSTQGAGYGYTF	TGTGCCAGTAGTACACAGGGGGCTGGCTATGGCTACACCTTC
TRBD2	TRBJ2-7	TRBV4-1	-	CASTATSGRAYEQYF	TGCGCCAGCACCGCAACTAGCGGGAGGGCCTACGAGCAGTACTTC
-	TRBJ2-3	TRBV19	-	CASSAGTDTQYF	TGTGCCAGTAGTGCAGGCACAGATACGCAGTATTTT
TRBD1	TRBJ1-5	TRBV6-5	-	CASSLGQGGNQPQHF	TGTGCCAGCAGTTTGGGACAGGGCGGCAATCAGCCCCAGCATTTT
TRBD1	TRBJ1-6	TRBV2	-	CASKSDRGNSPLHF	TGTGCCAGCAAGTCAGACAGGGGTAATTCACCCCTCCACTTT
TRBD1	TRBJ2-3	TRBV28	once	CASSFDRVADF	TGTGCCAGCAGTTTTGACAGGGTGGCGGATTTT
-	TRBJ1-6	TRBV7-2	-	CASTTIDRKGAPLHF	TGTGCCAGCACCACCATAGACAGGAAGGGAGCACCCCTCCACTTT
-	TRBJ2-7	TRBV11-2	-	CASSLGPKHRTSYEQYF	TGTGCCAGCAGCCTAGGCCCAAAACACAGGACGTCCTACGAGCAGTACTTC
TRBD2	TRBJ2-7	TRBV24-1	-	CATSGASGRGEQYF	TGTGCCACCAGTGGAGCTAGCGGGAGAGGGGAGCAGTACTTC
-	TRBJ2-5	TRBV7-9	-	CASSPHPGMETQYF	TGTGCCAGCAGCCCCCACCCCGGGATGGAGACCCAGTACTTC
-	TRBJ2-1	TRBV27	-	CASSNTNNEQFF	TGTGCCAGCAGCAATACAAACAATGAGCAGTTCTTC
TRBD2	TRBJ2-1	TRBV5-4	-	CASSPGTSGRSEQFF	TGTGCCAGCAGCCCGGGGACTAGCGGGAGAAGTGAGCAGTTCTTC
TRBD1	TRBJ1-1	TRBV19	-	CASSIDGTGPVGAFF	TGTGCCAGTAGTATAGATGGGACAGGGCCCGTAGGGGCTTTCTTT